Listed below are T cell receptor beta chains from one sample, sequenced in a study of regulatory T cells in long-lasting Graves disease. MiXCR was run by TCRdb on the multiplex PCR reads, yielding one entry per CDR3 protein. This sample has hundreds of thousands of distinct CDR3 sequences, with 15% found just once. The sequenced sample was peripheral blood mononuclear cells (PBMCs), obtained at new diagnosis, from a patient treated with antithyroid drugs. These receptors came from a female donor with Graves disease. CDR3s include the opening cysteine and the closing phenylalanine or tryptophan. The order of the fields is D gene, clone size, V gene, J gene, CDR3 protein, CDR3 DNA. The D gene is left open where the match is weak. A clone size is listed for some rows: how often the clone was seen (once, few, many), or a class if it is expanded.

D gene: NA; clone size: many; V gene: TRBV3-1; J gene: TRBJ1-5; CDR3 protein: CASSQDLGDDQPQHF; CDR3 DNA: TGTGCCAGCAGCCAAGACCTGGGCGACGATCAGCCCCAGCATTTT
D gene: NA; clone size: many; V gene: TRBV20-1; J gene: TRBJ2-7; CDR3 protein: CSAATGDSLYEQYF; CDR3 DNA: TGCAGTGCTGCCACAGGGGACTCCCTCTACGAGCAGTACTTC
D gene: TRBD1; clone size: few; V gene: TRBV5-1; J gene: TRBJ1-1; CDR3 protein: CASSVNPGQGKYTEAFF; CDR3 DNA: TGCGCCAGCAGCGTAAACCCGGGACAGGGGAAATACACTGAAGCTTTCTTT
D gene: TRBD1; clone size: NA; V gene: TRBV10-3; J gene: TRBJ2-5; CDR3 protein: CAISLDRGDQYF; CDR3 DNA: TGTGCCATCAGCCTTGACAGGGGCGACCAGTACTTC
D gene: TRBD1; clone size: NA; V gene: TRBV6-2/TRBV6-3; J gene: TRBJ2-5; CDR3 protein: CASSAWDRGRSGETQYF; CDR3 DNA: TGTGCCAGCAGTGCGTGGGACAGGGGGCGCTCCGGGGAGACCCAGTACTTC
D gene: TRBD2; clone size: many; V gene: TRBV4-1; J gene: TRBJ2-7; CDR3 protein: CASSQVPGLAAYEQYF; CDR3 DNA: TGCGCCAGCAGCCAAGTTCCGGGACTAGCGGCCTACGAGCAGTACTTC
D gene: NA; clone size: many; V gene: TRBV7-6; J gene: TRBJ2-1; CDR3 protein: CASSFAQGSYNEQFF; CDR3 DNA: TGTGCCAGCAGCTTTGCACAGGGCTCCTACAATGAGCAGTTCTTC
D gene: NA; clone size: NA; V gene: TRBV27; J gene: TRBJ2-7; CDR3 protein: CASSLNYPFREQYF; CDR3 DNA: TGTGCCAGCAGTTTAAACTACCCTTTCCGCGAGCAGTACTTC
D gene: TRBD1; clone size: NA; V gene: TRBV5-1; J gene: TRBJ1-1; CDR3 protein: CASSPLGQVGTEAFF; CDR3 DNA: TGCGCCAGCAGCCCGTTGGGACAGGTCGGCACTGAAGCTTTCTTT
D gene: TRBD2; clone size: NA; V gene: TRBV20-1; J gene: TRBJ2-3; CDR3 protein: CSAMVSGGRETQYF; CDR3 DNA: TGCAGTGCTATGGTGTCGGGGGGGAGGGAGACGCAGTATTTT
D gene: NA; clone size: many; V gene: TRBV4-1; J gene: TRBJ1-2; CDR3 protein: CASSQTGTAYGYTF; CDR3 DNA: TGCGCCAGCAGCCAAACAGGGACGGCATATGGCTACACCTTC
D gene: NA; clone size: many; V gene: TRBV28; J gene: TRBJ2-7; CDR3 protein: CASSSNRGDSYEQYF; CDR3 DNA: TGTGCCAGCAGCTCCAACCGGGGCGACTCCTACGAGCAGTACTTC